Below, one T cell receptor beta chain is given with its context. This entry is derived from a study of beta chain features in type 1 diabetes. On average, the one heparinised blood draw given by each donor was about 100 mL. Sorting with CD45RO/CCR7/CD25/CD127/CD95/CD27 yielded naive, central memory, regulatory and stem-like memory CD4+ cells. What was sequenced were expressed TCRB transcripts, since all of the isolated RNA had been reverse transcribed. Some clones are missing from TCRdb's copy, which holds only in-frame ones; the method was immunoSEQ multiplex PCR. This table has just under 150,000 clones, more than 9% appearing once. This CDR3 is 17 amino acids long. The germline V gene has CDR1 SGHDN and CDR2 FVKESK. J lost 4 bases, V lost 4 bases, and 15 bases had no gene match.

The sample comprised naive CD4+ T cells from blood. The chain employs TRBV14 and TRBJ2-5, with 7 bases identical to TRBD2. The source of this sequence is a man in his late teens or twenties in good health. The CDR3 region has the DNA TGTGCCAGCAGCCGTATACTCCGGGGCGGGGGTACAGAGACCCAGTACTTC. It encodes CASSRILRGGGTETQYF.